The next 27 T cell receptor beta chains were all read from a single sample in a study of T cells after yellow fever vaccination. A single record per CDR3 protein comes from TCRdb applying MiXCR to the 5' RACE reads. The data hold 550,000 to 750,000 distinct CDR3 sequences, with roughly 13% observed a single time. Material: PBMCs, obtained on the day of the yellow fever booster vaccination. The receptor source for this set is a man in his thirties or forties who received the YFV17D yellow fever vaccine.

V usage is TRBV5-5 and J usage is TRBJ2-2; 13 bases fit TRBD2. Germline CDR1 is SGHKS and CDR2 is YYEKEE (reference sequence). This CDR3 has 15 amino acids. Trimming took 4 bases from V and 7 from J; bases not matched to a gene: 4. CDR3 residues: CASSPGTSGIGELFF. Written as DNA, the CDR3 is TGTGCCAGCAGCCCCGGGACTAGCGGGATCGGGGAGCTGTTTTTT.

This clonotype was seen a few times. The rearrangement links TRBV20-1 to TRBJ2-5; D is possibly TRBD2 (6 bases). The CDR3 extends over 12 amino acids. Trimming left V 7 bases short and J 4 bases short, with 13 bases between. Per the germline V gene, CDR1 is DFQATT and CDR2 is SNEGSKA (reference sequence). The CDR3, as DNA: TGCAGTGGGGAACCCGGGGGAGAGACCCAGTACTTC. It yields the protein CSGEPGGETQYF.

The CDR3 DNA reads TGCGCCAGCAGTGCGGGACAGTCAGTCGTGCAGTACTTC. Encoded protein: CASSAGQSVVQYF. The chain combines TRBV10-1 with TRBJ2-7, with 7 bases matching TRBD1. In germline, CDR1 is WNHNN, CDR2 SYGVQD (reference sequence). Trimming removed 4 bases from V and 9 bases from J; junction bases left unmatched: 9. The CDR3 has 13 amino acids.

The chain joins TRBV29-1 to TRBJ2-5; D is undetermined. The CDR3 runs 12 residues. Germline values: CDR1 SQVTM, CDR2 ANQGSEA. V dropped 8 bases and J dropped 9 bases, with 19 bases sitting between them. The CDR3 sequence is CSSLLGEKAQYF. The CDR3, as DNA: TGCAGCTCCCTCCTCGGTGAGAAGGCCCAGTACTTC.

This clonotype appeared a single time. This may arise from a read error, as a much more abundant clone is one base away. The rearrangement uses TRBV20-1 and TRBJ2-1; D not certain. The germline gives CDR1 DFQATT, CDR2 SNEGSKA (reference sequence). This CDR3 is 11 amino acids long. Trimming removed 5 bases from V and 9 bases from J, with 11 bases in between. The CDR3 protein is CSARSLSEQFF. CDR3 DNA: TGCAGTGCTCGATCACTGAGTGAGCAGTTCTTC.

The chain carries TRBV5-1 and TRBJ2-3; 7 bases map to TRBD2. Germline lookup yields CDR1 SGHRS and CDR2 YFSETQ. V lost 7 bases and J lost 4; bases outside the gene matches: 9. This CDR3 has 14 residues. Here the CDR3 reads CASREVSGADTQYF. The CDR3 DNA follows: TGCGCCAGCCGGGAGGTTAGCGGCGCAGATACGCAGTATTTT.

This clonotype occurred a few times. The J gene is TRBJ1-4, the V gene TRBV30; TRBD1 might be the D (5 bases). V dropped 3 bases and J dropped 8 bases, with 10 bases sitting between them. This CDR3 region has 12 residues. Germline V lookup: CDR1 GTSNPN, CDR2 SVGIG (reference sequence). This CDR3 reads CAWSQGGEKLFF. The CDR3, as DNA: TGTGCCTGGAGCCAGGGTGGCGAAAAACTGTTTTTT.

The chain couples TRBV27 to TRBJ2-3; 8 nucleotides match TRBD2. V was pared by 1 base and J by 0 bases, with 9 bases of the junction left unmatched. Per the germline V gene, CDR1 is MNHEY and CDR2 is SMNVEV (reference sequence). The CDR3 loop spans 18 amino acids. CDR3 amino acids: CASSLFTSGPVSTDTQYF. CDR3 sequence (DNA): TGTGCCAGCAGTTTATTCACTAGCGGACCAGTCAGCACAGATACGCAGTATTTT.

This chain uses TRBV15 with TRBJ2-5; 7 nucleotides match TRBD2. V gave up 1 base and J gave up 7 bases; unmatched junction bases: 9. CDR1 is LNHNV and CDR2 is YYDKDF in the germline V gene (reference sequence). The length of the CDR3 is 15 residues. The CDR3 region is CATSRGRDYKGTQYF. Written as DNA, the CDR3 is TGTGCCACCAGCAGAGGCCGGGACTATAAGGGGACCCAGTACTTC.

V is TRBV5-1 and J is TRBJ2-7, with unresolved D. The CDR3 is 15 residues long. Trimming took off 0 bases at V and 0 bases at J, with 10 bases between the two ends. CDR1 is SGHRS and CDR2 is YFSETQ in the germline V gene. DNA of the CDR3: TGCGCCAGCAGCTTGGAGGGCAGCCTCTCCTACGAGCAGTACTTC. Translation: CASSLEGSLSYEQYF.

The rearrangement links TRBV5-8 to TRBJ2-2; 8 bases match TRBD1. Germline trimming cut 4 bases from V and 1 base from J; bases unmatched to any gene: 6. This CDR3 spans 16 amino acids. Germline CDR1 and CDR2: SGHTS and YDEGEE. CDR3 sequence reads: CASSRWTGLNTGELFF. For the CDR3, the DNA is TGTGCCAGCAGCCGATGGACAGGGTTGAACACCGGGGAGCTGTTTTTT.

The chain employs TRBV14 and TRBJ2-7, with TRBD2 matching 7 bases. Trimming took 4 bases from V and 2 from J; bases not matched to a gene: 2. This CDR3 is 13 amino acids long. In germline, CDR1 is SGHDN, CDR2 FVKESK. The CDR3 sequence: CASSRAGPYEQYF. The CDR3, as DNA: TGTGCCAGCAGCCGAGCGGGACCCTACGAGCAGTACTTC.

V usage is TRBV7-8 and J usage is TRBJ1-4; D remains ambiguous. The CDR3 totals 15 residues. Looked up from germline, CDR1 is SGHVS and CDR2 is FQNEAQ. Trimming stripped 0 bases from V and 5 bases from J, with 10 bases between. CDR3 in amino acids: CASSLAGSKNEKLFF. CDR3 coding DNA: TGTGCCAGCAGCTTAGCTGGATCCAAGAATGAAAAACTGTTTTTT.

The chain couples TRBV6-2 or TRBV6-3 to TRBJ2-1; TRBD1 or TRBD2 may be the D gene (5 bases each). CDR3 length: 16 residues. CDR1 is MNHEY, CDR2 SVGEGT, per germline. The V end was cut by 0 bases, the J end by 6 bases, with 15 bases between. The CDR3 reads CASSYSSRPGRNEQFF. The DNA for the CDR3 is TGTGCCAGCAGTTACTCCTCCCGTCCGGGGCGCAATGAGCAGTTCTTC.

The chain employs TRBV7-6 and TRBJ2-7, with 10 nucleotides matching TRBD2. The CDR3 length is 17 residues. Unmatched junction bases numbered 6, after V lost 0 bases and J lost 1 base. Per the germline V gene, CDR1 is SGHVS and CDR2 is FNYEAQ. The chain's CDR3 is CASSLALAGVNSYEQYF. The CDR3 DNA reads as TGTGCCAGCAGCTTAGCCCTAGCGGGAGTTAATTCCTACGAGCAGTACTTC.

This clonotype occurred a few times. The chain couples TRBV5-1 to TRBJ2-1, with no clear D. This CDR3 has 14 amino acids. CDR1 and CDR2 from the germline V gene are SGHRS and YFSETQ. With 8 bases removed from V and 2 bases from J, the gap between germline ends came to 14 bases. In nucleotides, the CDR3 is TGCGCCAGTAGTTTCGTTGAAACCTACAATGAGCAGTTCTTC. It is translated as CASSFVETYNEQFF.

This clonotype was found many times. DNA of the CDR3: TGTGCCAGCAGCTTATTGCCCGCGAGGGAGCAGTACTTC. It yields the protein CASSLLPAREQYF. The chain couples TRBV7-2 to TRBJ2-7; D not resolved. The CDR3 is 13 amino acids. V was trimmed by 2 bases and J by 7 bases, leaving 12 bases between them. Germline loops: CDR1 SGHTA, CDR2 FQGNSA. The full variable domain, its missing parts supplied by reference TRBV7-2 and TRBJ2-7, is GAGVSQSPSNKVTEKGKDVELRCDPISGHTALYWYRQSLGQGLEFLIYFQGNSAPDKSGLPSDRFSAERTGGSVSTLTIQRTQQEDSAVYLCASSLLPAREQYFGPGTRLTVT.

This clonotype appeared a few times. The rearrangement joins TRBV5-6 to TRBJ1-5, with 7 bases matching TRBD1. Germline loops: CDR1 SGHDT, CDR2 YYEEEE. The CDR3 sequence is 17 residues long. V shed 2 bases and J 0 bases; nucleotides not matched to a gene: 8. CDR3 sequence (DNA): TGTGCCAGCAGCTTTGGGGCGGGGACAGATAGCAATCAGCCCCAGCATTTT. Residues: CASSFGAGTDSNQPQHF.

This clonotype was found once. One base away lies a much larger clone, so this may be a sequencing read error. V gene TRBV5-1 combines with J gene TRBJ2-7; D is ambiguous. The CDR3 loop spans 12 amino acids. CDR1 SGHRS and CDR2 YFSETQ come from the germline V gene. The V and J ends lost 7 bases and 1 base respectively, with 9 bases between them. This CDR3 is CASARRSYEQYF. CDR3 DNA: TGCGCCAGCGCAAGGCGGTCCTACGAGCAGTACTTC. The full variable domain, rest sourced from reference TRBV5-1 and TRBJ2-7, is KAGVTQTPRYLIKTRGQQVTLSCSPISGHRSVSWYQQTPGQGLQFLFEYFSETQRNKGNFPGRFSGRQFSNSRSEMNVSTLELGDSALYLCASARRSYEQYFGPGTRLTVT.

This rearrangement joins TRBV20-1 to TRBJ2-1; a weak D match, TRBD1 (7 bases). Germline V lookup: CDR1 DFQATT, CDR2 SNEGSKA (reference sequence). V was trimmed by 0 bases and J by 3 bases, leaving 15 bases between them. The CDR3 has 16 amino acids. The CDR3 coding sequence is TGCAGTGCTAGAGACCGTAGACAGGGAGGCTACAATGAGCAGTTCTTC. This translates into CSARDRRQGGYNEQFF.

This clonotype has just a few counts. The rearrangement joins TRBV20-1 to TRBJ1-1, with 10 bases identical to TRBD1. V shed 0 bases and J 1 base; nucleotides not matched to a gene: 11. There are 18 residues in the CDR3. Germline CDR1 and CDR2: DFQATT and SNEGSKA (reference sequence). In nucleotides, the CDR3 is TGCAGTGCTAGAGATGGGAAGAGACAGGGGGCTGGGAACACTGAAGCTTTCTTT. This gives the protein CSARDGKRQGAGNTEAFF.

V and J are TRBV7-9 and TRBJ2-2; 8 positions agree with TRBD1. The CDR3 is 14 residues long. V shed 5 bases and J 4 bases; nucleotides not matched to a gene: 3. Germline V gives CDR1 SEHNR, CDR2 FQNEAQ (reference sequence). The CDR3 DNA reads TGTGCCAGCAGCCGGACAGGGCGCACCGGGGAGCTGTTTTTT. Translated, it gives CASSRTGRTGELFF. The full variable domain, rest sourced from reference TRBV7-9 and TRBJ2-2, is DTGVSQNPRHKITKRGQNVTFRCDPISEHNRLYWYRQTLGQGPEFLTYFQNEAQLEKSRLLSDRFSAERPKGSFSTLEIQRTEQGDSAMYLCASSRTGRTGELFFGEGSRLTVL.

In its sample, this clonotype was seen many times. This chain connects TRBV3-1 to TRBJ1-1; D gene uncertain. Germline CDR1 is LGHDT and CDR2 is YNNKEL (reference sequence). This CDR3 has 13 residues. V dropped 2 bases and J dropped 4 bases, with 8 bases sitting between them. The chain's CDR3 is CASSQSWSTEAFF. DNA of the CDR3: TGTGCCAGCAGCCAAAGTTGGAGCACTGAAGCTTTCTTT. The whole variable domain, filled in from reference TRBV3-1 and TRBJ1-1, reads DTAVSQTPKYLVTQMGNDKSIKCEQNLGHDTMYWYKQDSKKFLKIMFSYNNKELIINETVPNRFSPKSPDKAHLNLHINSLELGDSAVYFCASSQSWSTEAFFGQGTRLTVV.

The chain links TRBV23-1 to TRBJ2-3; no firm D call. TRBV23-1 is an ORF, with its function uncertain. This CDR3 spans 14 amino acids. Between the trimmed V and J ends, which lost 6 bases and 2 bases, there was a span of 12 bases. The DNA for the CDR3 is TGCGCCAGCAGACAAGGTCGGAACACAGATACGCAGTATTTT. Residues: CASRQGRNTDTQYF.

Only a few counts were recorded for this clonotype. The J gene is TRBJ2-3, the V gene TRBV7-2; 8 positions match TRBD2. The CDR3 covers 15 residues. Germline V gene sequence: CDR1 SGHTA, CDR2 FQGNSA. V trimming: 3 bases; J trimming: 5 bases; junction bases outside the gene matches: 7. CDR3 bases: TGTGCCAGCAGCTTCGCGGGAGGAGTTGGAGATACGCAGTATTTT. Its protein is CASSFAGGVGDTQYF.

This clonotype was picked up many times. The chain combines TRBV27 with TRBJ1-2, with D possibly TRBD1 on 5 matching bases. V lost 6 bases to trimming and J lost 8 bases, with 28 bases between them. From germline, CDR1 is MNHEY and CDR2 SMNVEV (reference sequence). CDR3 length equals 17 residues. The CDR3 protein is CASRQDRLTAALGGYTF. The CDR3 DNA is TGTGCCAGCAGACAGGACCGGCTTACGGCAGCGTTGGGAGGCTACACCTTC.

In its sample, this clonotype was seen a few times. The CDR3 nucleotides are TGTGCCAGCAGTCAACCGACAGGGGCGAACACCGGGGAGCTGTTTTTT. Protein product: CASSQPTGANTGELFF. V and J are TRBV7-9 and TRBJ2-2, with 8 nucleotides matching TRBD1. CDR3 length equals 16 residues. Germline V gene lookup returns CDR1 SEHNR and CDR2 FQNEAQ (reference sequence). J lost 0 bases, V lost 6 bases, and 6 bases had no gene match.